The 16 T cell receptor beta chains presented below share a single source sample, sequenced in a study of shared clonotypes between healthy human individuals. The repertoire was sequenced with immunoSEQ multiplex PCR; TCRdb's copy has only in-frame clones and lacks some. The data contain more than 400,000 clones, roughly 80% of them singletons. Sequenced: PBMCs. Source of these receptors: a woman in her thirties or forties in good health. Some clones in this sample may be carry-over from other donors' samples.

This clone was found many times. Other DNA sequences in this sample translate to the same CDR3. The chain couples TRBV2 to TRBJ2-1; 7 bases align to TRBD2. The CDR3 is 13 amino acids. In germline, CDR1 is SNHLY, CDR2 FYNNEI. J lost 5 bases, V lost 6 bases, and 4 bases had no gene match. The CDR3: CASSRLANNEQFF. The CDR3 DNA is TGTGCCAGCAGCCGACTAGCTAACAATGAGCAGTTCTTC.

The genes are TRBV15 and TRBJ2-7; D unclear. Germline lookup yields CDR1 LNHNV and CDR2 YYDKDF (reference sequence). The CDR3 loop spans 12 amino acids. The V and J ends lost 0 bases and 6 bases respectively, with 6 bases between them. This CDR3 reads CATSREGREQYF. The CDR3 region has the DNA TGTGCCACCAGCAGAGAGGGCCGCGAGCAGTACTTC.

This rearrangement joins TRBV6-6 to TRBJ2-7; 12 bases line up with TRBD2. Losses at the gene ends were 5 bases for V and 6 bases for J; bases not matched to a gene: 8. Germline CDR1 and CDR2: MNHNY and SVGAGI (reference sequence). The CDR3 is 15 residues long. DNA for the CDR3: TGTGCCAGCAGTCGACTAGCGGGAGTCTTCGGCGAGCAGTACTTC. This gives the protein CASSRLAGVFGEQYF.

The rearrangement uses TRBV7-9 and TRBJ2-2; 11 nucleotides line up with TRBD1. The germline V gene has CDR1 SEHNR and CDR2 FQNEAQ (reference sequence). V dropped 4 bases and J dropped 7; count of bases not matched to a gene: 5. The CDR3 runs to 15 residues. DNA of the CDR3: TGTGCCAGCAGCTCGTGGACAGGGGGCATCGGGGAGCTGTTTTTT. It codes for CASSSWTGGIGELFF. The whole variable domain, filled in from reference TRBV7-9 and TRBJ2-2, reads DTGVSQNPRHKITKRGQNVTFRCDPISEHNRLYWYRQTLGQGPEFLTYFQNEAQLEKSRLLSDRFSAERPKGSFSTLEIQRTEQGDSAMYLCASSSWTGGIGELFFGEGSRLTVL.

The rearrangement uses TRBV28 and TRBJ2-7, with 11 bases lining up with TRBD1. The junction had 17 bases not matched to a gene; V was cut back by 6 bases and J by 4 bases. The CDR3 covers 18 residues. Germline V gene data show CDR1 as MDHEN and CDR2 as SYDVKM. CDR3 sequence (DNA): TGTGCCAGCAGCTACACCAGAGGACAGGGGGCCTGGGGGTACGAGCAGTACTTC. The encoded protein is CASSYTRGQGAWGYEQYF.

The count of this clone is one. A far larger clone is a single base away, which makes a read error likely. The gene calls are TRBV10-2 and TRBJ1-5, with a tentative D call TRBD1 (5 bases). CDR1 is WSHSY and CDR2 is SAAADI in the germline V gene. This CDR3 comprises 12 residues. CDR3 amino acids: CASSDHRQPHHF. In DNA, the CDR3 is TGCGCCAGCAGTGACCACAGACAGCCCCATCATTTT.

CDR3 nucleotides: TGTGCCAGCAGTCGACTAGCGAAGACTCTGGGCCAAGAGACCCAGTACTTC. It specifies CASSRLAKTLGQETQYF. The chain employs TRBV28 and TRBJ2-5; 8 positions match TRBD2. This CDR3 contains 17 residues. CDR1 and CDR2 from the germline V gene are MDHEN and SYDVKM. V gave up 5 bases and J gave up 1 base; unmatched junction bases: 12.

The rearrangement uses TRBV7-2 and TRBJ2-5; 8 bases fit TRBD2. Trimming cost V 1 base and J 2 bases; bases outside gene matches: 12. CDR3 length: 18 amino acids. CDR1 SGHTA and CDR2 FQGNSA come from the germline V gene. For the CDR3, the DNA is TGTGCCAGCAGCTTAGGGGGCGGAGGCGGGAGGCTACAAGAGACCCAGTACTTC. Protein: CASSLGGGGGRLQETQYF.

The rearrangement joins TRBV7-3 to TRBJ2-5; the D is unclear. This CDR3 is built from 13 residues. Per the germline V gene, CDR1 is SGHTA and CDR2 is FQGTGA. The V end lost 0 bases, the J end lost 9 bases, and 11 bases lay between the germline ends. The CDR3 DNA follows: TGTGCCAGCAGCTTAACCCTCACCGCGTCCCAGTACTTC. Its protein is CASSLTLTASQYF.

The rearrangement uses TRBV9 and TRBJ1-4; 7 bases are shared with TRBD1. The CDR3 contains 17 residues. Germline V lookup: CDR1 SGDLS, CDR2 YYNGEE. Trimming took 4 bases from V and 0 from J; bases not matched to a gene: 9. The CDR3, as DNA: TGTGCCAGCAGCCCCCGACAGGGACCACCAACTAATGAAAAACTGTTTTTT. It is translated as CASSPRQGPPTNEKLFF.

The chain couples TRBV28 to TRBJ1-1; TRBD1 might be the D (6 bases). The V end was cut by 5 bases, the J end by 8 bases, with 18 bases between. CDR3 length equals 14 residues. Germline values: CDR1 MDHEN, CDR2 SYDVKM. CDR3 sequence reads: CASSLPLTGREAFF. The CDR3 DNA follows: TGTGCCAGCAGTCTTCCCTTGACAGGCCGAGAAGCTTTCTTT. Supplemented by reference TRBV28 and TRBJ1-1, the full variable domain reads DVKVTQSSRYLVKRTGEKVFLECVQDMDHENMFWYRQDPGLGLRLIYFSYDVKMKEKGDIPEGYSVSREKKERFSLILESASTNQTSMYLCASSLPLTGREAFFGQGTRLTVV.

Comment on this clone: A far larger clone is one base from this, pointing to a likely read error. Other DNA sequences from this sample encode an identical CDR3 as well. The chain has TRBV29-1 and TRBJ1-2; no reliable D call. The CDR3 sequence is 14 residues long. The ends were cut back, 2 bases at V and 5 bases at J, with 15 bases in the middle. CDR1 and CDR2 (germline): SQVTM, ANQGSEA. CDR3 region: CSVEKSGRGYGYTF. Here the CDR3 DNA reads TGCAGCGTTGAAAAGTCAGGACGAGGATATGGCTACACCTTC.

This chain links TRBV29-1 with TRBJ1-1, with a possible D match to TRBD1 (5 bases). The CDR3 runs to 13 residues. Germline V gene sequence: CDR1 SQVTM, CDR2 ANQGSEA. Trimming took off 0 bases at V and 8 bases at J, with 13 bases between the two ends. The DNA of the CDR3 is TGCAGCGTTGAAGATGGGGTAGGGACCGAAGCTTTCTTT. Translating gives CSVEDGVGTEAFF. The full variable domain, completed using reference TRBV29-1 and TRBJ1-1, is SAVISQKPSRDICQRGTSLTIQCQVDSQVTMMFWYRQQPGQSLTLIATANQGSEATYESGFVIDKFPISRPNLTFSTLTVSNMSPEDSSIYLCSVEDGVGTEAFFGQGTRLTVV.

Concerning this clone itself: A read error is possible here, since a much larger clone lies one base away. Within the sample, other DNA sequences also encode this same CDR3. This chain links TRBV11-3 with TRBJ2-7; D remains unclear. The CDR3 has 12 amino acids. Germline V gene sequence: CDR1 SGHNT, CDR2 YENEEA. The CDR3 loop is CASSLDSSEQYF. CDR3 nucleotides: TGTGCTAGCAGTTTAGACTCCTCCGAGCAGTACTTC.

With regard to this clone: Given a far larger clone just one base away, this is likely a sequencing read error. The chain links TRBV5-1 to TRBJ1-1, with D possibly being TRBD1 (6 bases). Per germline, CDR1 SGHRS and CDR2 YFSETQ. The CDR3 runs to 13 residues. CDR3 amino acids: CASSLVGGTEALF. The CDR3 DNA sequence: TGCGCCAGCAGCTTGGTCGGGGGCACTGAAGCTCTCTTT.

The genes are TRBV5-1 and TRBJ2-5, with TRBD2 matching over 8 bases. From germline, CDR1 is SGHRS and CDR2 YFSETQ. The CDR3 length is 15 residues. V trimming: 7 bases; J trimming: 5 bases; junction bases outside the gene matches: 13. This chain's CDR3 is CASQTESGSWETQYF. CDR3 nucleotide sequence: TGCGCCAGCCAGACGGAAAGCGGGAGTTGGGAGACCCAGTACTTC.